Presented here are 32 T cell receptor beta chains from one specimen sequenced in a study of siplizumab effects on memory and regulatory T cells. Data came from immunoSEQ multiplex PCR; TCRdb stores just in-frame clones and leaves some out. Among more than 50,000 clones listed, approximately 95% were seen once. The source material was CD8+ T cells sorted from blood. Receptors were obtained from a human donor in good health.

The gene calls are TRBV13 and TRBJ2-3; D gene unclear. From germline, CDR1 is PRHDT and CDR2 FYEKMQ (reference sequence). V lost 5 bases and J lost 0, with 15 bases in between. The CDR3 is made up of 16 amino acids. CDR3 nucleotide sequence: TGTGCCAGCAGCCCCCCCCACGGCCCTAGCACAGATACGCAGTATTTT. Its protein is CASSPPHGPSTDTQYF.

The chain has TRBV6-5 and TRBJ2-7; perhaps TRBD2 as D (5 bases). Germline assignment: CDR1 MNHEY and CDR2 SVGAGI. There are 13 residues in the CDR3. Trimming shortened V by 1 base and J by 2 bases, and 6 bases separated the two germline ends. CDR3 loop: CASSYYGTYEQYF. The CDR3 bases are TGTGCCAGCAGTTACTACGGGACCTACGAGCAGTACTTC.

The chain has TRBV6-5 and TRBJ2-3, with D possibly being TRBD2 (5 bases). CDR3 size: 14 residues. V shed 5 bases and J shed 5 bases, with 14 bases lying between them. In germline, CDR1 is MNHEY, CDR2 SVGAGI. The CDR3: CASSLVGDEDTQYF. DNA of the CDR3: TGTGCCAGCAGTCTAGTCGGGGATGAAGATACGCAGTATTTT.

V is TRBV27 and J is TRBJ1-4; no firm D call. Per the germline V gene, CDR1 is MNHEY and CDR2 is SMNVEV (reference sequence). V gave up 1 base and J gave up 5 bases, with 20 bases separating them. The CDR3 consists of 18 residues. The CDR3 DNA follows: TGTGCCAGCAGTTTATATTCTAATGAGGTTAATAGGAATGAAAAACTGTTTTTT. Protein product: CASSLYSNEVNRNEKLFF.

V is TRBV6-4 and J is TRBJ2-3; D is tentatively TRBD1 or TRBD2 (5 bases each). This CDR3 is 15 amino acids long. Germline assignment: CDR1 MRHNA and CDR2 SNTAGT. The V end was cut by 0 bases, the J end by 3 bases, with 10 bases between. CDR3 protein: CASSDSGDGTDTQYF. The CDR3 DNA is TGTGCCAGCAGTGACTCAGGGGACGGGACAGATACGCAGTATTTT.

Concerning this clone itself: An end of the junction does not agree with germline; a read error may underlie this. The gene calls are TRBV9 and TRBJ2-7; 8 positions agree with TRBD1. The V gene's germline CDR1 is SGDLS and CDR2 YYNGEE. CDR3 size: 13 residues. The CDR3 sequence: CASTGQGSSEQYF. CDR3 bases: TGTGCCAGCACCGGACAGGGTTCCTCCGAGCAGTACTTC.

This sequence joins TRBV30 and TRBJ1-3, with unresolved D. The CDR3 runs to 13 residues. The germline V and J ends were trimmed by 0 bases and 6 bases, with 9 bases remaining between them. Germline V gene lookup returns CDR1 GTSNPN and CDR2 SVGIG (reference sequence). For the CDR3, the DNA is TGTGCCTGGAGTGTACTTCCAGAAAACACCATATATTTT. It translates to CAWSVLPENTIYF.

In this sample, this clone turned up once. V and J are TRBV9 and TRBJ2-3, with 16 bases aligning to TRBD2. Germline V gene sequence: CDR1 SGDLS, CDR2 YYNGEE. The trim removed 3 bases at V and 0 bases at J, leaving 4 bases unmatched. The CDR3 loop spans 18 amino acids. CDR3 bases: TGTGCCAGCAGCGCGGGACTAGCGGGAGGGGAAAGCACAGATACGCAGTATTTT. Translated, it gives CASSAGLAGGESTDTQYF. Full variable domain (missing parts from reference TRBV9 and TRBJ2-3): DSGVTQTPKHLITATGQRVTLRCSPRSGDLSVYWYQQSLDQGLQFLIQYYNGEERAKGNILERFSAQQFPDLHSELNLSSLELGDSALYFCASSAGLAGGESTDTQYFGPGTRLTVL.

This chain joins TRBV4-1 and TRBJ2-1, with 14 bases lining up with TRBD2. With 4 bases clipped from V and 8 bases from J, the junction kept 10 bases outside the gene matches. This CDR3 has 17 amino acids. CDR1 is MGHRA and CDR2 is YSYEKL in the germline V gene. The CDR3 DNA reads TGCGCCAGCAGCCCAAAAGCCGGGACTAGCGGGAGCGATGAGCAGTTCTTC. Translating it yields CASSPKAGTSGSDEQFF.

The chain combines TRBV29-1 with TRBJ1-2; D is possibly TRBD1 (6 bases). Trimming removed 7 bases from V and 7 bases from J, with 13 bases in between. This CDR3 spans 11 amino acids. CDR1 is SQVTM, CDR2 ANQGSEA, per germline. CDR3 region: CSARDIRGYTF. CDR3 DNA: TGCAGCGCCAGGGACATTCGTGGCTACACCTTC. The full variable domain, in which reference TRBV29-1 and TRBJ1-2 provide the parts outside the CDR3, is SAVISQKPSRDICQRGTSLTIQCQVDSQVTMMFWYRQQPGQSLTLIATANQGSEATYESGFVIDKFPISRPNLTFSTLTVSNMSPEDSSIYLCSARDIRGYTFGSGTRLTVV.

V usage is TRBV7-9 and J usage is TRBJ2-7; weak D call: TRBD2 (6 bases). Looked up from germline, CDR1 is SEHNR and CDR2 is FQNEAQ (reference sequence). CDR3 length: 16 amino acids. Deletions cut 1 base from V and 7 bases from J, with 20 bases between. The CDR3 region has the DNA TGTGCCAGCAGCTTAGGGGGTACGGGACTGCCTAGGGAGCAGTACTTC. Encoded protein: CASSLGGTGLPREQYF.

V and J are TRBV5-6 and TRBJ2-7, with 10 bases matching TRBD2. J gave up 3 bases and V 4 bases, and 7 bases lay outside the gene matches. CDR1 is SGHDT and CDR2 is YYEEEE in the germline V gene. The CDR3 covers 15 residues. Here the CDR3 reads CASSPGTSVYYEQYF. CDR3 coding DNA: TGTGCCAGCAGCCCCGGGACTAGCGTGTACTACGAGCAGTACTTC.

This sequence joins TRBV6-5 and TRBJ1-2, with D perhaps matching TRBD1 (6 bases). Germline V lookup: CDR1 MNHEY, CDR2 SVGAGI. Trimming cost V 2 bases and J 3 bases, with 10 bases left between them. CDR3 length equals 14 residues. In nucleotides, the CDR3 is TGTGCCAGCAGTTACCGAGGGGGAGACTATGGCTACACCTTC. Protein: CASSYRGGDYGYTF.

V gene TRBV5-5 combines with J gene TRBJ2-1, with 11 positions matching TRBD2. Losses at the gene ends were 6 bases for V and 2 bases for J; bases not matched to a gene: 1. The CDR3 sequence is 14 residues long. Germline V gene data show CDR1 as SGHKS and CDR2 as YYEKEE (reference sequence). The CDR3 DNA reads TGTGCCAGCACGACTAGCGGGACCTACAATGAGCAGTTCTTC. It codes for CASTTSGTYNEQFF.

The chain joins TRBV7-8 to TRBJ2-1, with a weak D call TRBD1 (5 bases). CDR3 length: 14 residues. Germline lookup yields CDR1 SGHVS and CDR2 FQNEAQ. Trimming took 5 bases from V and 7 from J, leaving 15 bases between them. This chain's CDR3 is CASSAQGSLNEQFF. As DNA, the CDR3 is TGTGCCAGCAGCGCTCAGGGATCCTTAAATGAGCAGTTCTTC.

This chain links TRBV9 with TRBJ2-7, with 7 bases lining up with TRBD1. The CDR3 contains 16 residues. CDR1 is SGDLS and CDR2 is YYNGEE in the germline V gene. The ends lost 4 bases at V and 0 bases at J; junction bases unmatched: 10. The CDR3 is CASSPGPRDSSYEQYF. In DNA form, the CDR3 reads TGTGCCAGCAGCCCCGGCCCCCGGGACAGCTCCTACGAGCAGTACTTC. The full variable domain, rest sourced from reference TRBV9 and TRBJ2-7, is DSGVTQTPKHLITATGQRVTLRCSPRSGDLSVYWYQQSLDQGLQFLIQYYNGEERAKGNILERFSAQQFPDLHSELNLSSLELGDSALYFCASSPGPRDSSYEQYFGPGTRLTVT.

V gene TRBV5-4 combines with J gene TRBJ2-7, with D perhaps matching TRBD2 (6 bases). V lost 2 bases and J lost 0, with 9 bases in between. Germline loops: CDR1 SGHNT, CDR2 YYREEE (reference sequence). CDR3 length: 14 amino acids. CDR3: CASSFYGSSYEQYF. CDR3 coding DNA: TGTGCCAGCAGCTTTTACGGGAGCTCCTACGAGCAGTACTTC. The entire variable domain, with the rest obtained from reference TRBV5-4 and TRBJ2-7, is as follows: ETGVTQSPTHLIKTRGQQVTLRCSSQSGHNTVSWYQQALGQGPQFIFQYYREEENGRGNFPPRFSGLQFPNYSSELNVNALELDDSALYLCASSFYGSSYEQYFGPGTRLTVT.

The chain recombines TRBV27 with TRBJ2-2; weak D call: TRBD2 (6 bases). The germline V gene has CDR1 MNHEY and CDR2 SMNVEV (reference sequence). The CDR3 has 15 residues. The V gene lost 2 bases and the J gene lost 4 bases, with 11 bases spanning the gap. CDR3 residues: CASSLQSGLTGELFF. CDR3 nucleotide sequence: TGTGCCAGCAGTTTACAATCGGGACTCACCGGGGAGCTGTTTTTT.

This chain connects TRBV2 to TRBJ1-3, with D possibly TRBD1 on 5 matching bases. Trimming removed 7 bases from V and 0 bases from J, with 13 bases in between. The germline V gene has CDR1 SNHLY and CDR2 FYNNEI. The CDR3 extends over 15 amino acids. The CDR3 is CASTGRDLSGNTIYF. In DNA, the CDR3 is TGTGCCAGCACGGGCAGGGATCTCTCTGGAAACACCATATATTTT.

This clone was counted once. The V call is TRBV4-1, the J call TRBJ1-4, with D possibly matching TRBD1 (6 bases). Germline-derived CDR1 and CDR2 are MGHRA and YSYEKL. CDR3 length: 15 amino acids. With 3 bases removed from V and 7 bases from J, the gap between germline ends came to 15 bases. CDR3 DNA sequence: TGCGCCAGCAGCCATCATACAGGGATGAGTGAAAAACTGTTTTTT. Translation: CASSHHTGMSEKLFF.

This chain uses TRBV11-1 with TRBJ2-3; 14 nucleotides align to TRBD2. The germline CDR1 and CDR2 sequences are SGHAT and FQDESV (reference sequence). V shed 4 bases, J shed 4 bases, and the junction held 4 bases outside the gene matches. The CDR3 covers 16 residues. In nucleotides, the CDR3 is TGTGCCAGCAGCTGGGGACTAGCGGGAGCCGCAGATACGCAGTATTTT. Protein product: CASSWGLAGAADTQYF.

The V gene is TRBV9, the J gene TRBJ2-1; 7 nucleotides align to TRBD2. V was pared by 4 bases and J by 9 bases, with 13 bases of the junction left unmatched. The germline gives CDR1 SGDLS, CDR2 YYNGEE. The CDR3 totals 15 residues. The DNA of the CDR3 is TGTGCCAGCAGCTCGGGTGGGACTACCGGCAGTGAGCAGTTCTTC. It specifies CASSSGGTTGSEQFF. The whole variable domain, remainder taken from reference TRBV9 and TRBJ2-1, is DSGVTQTPKHLITATGQRVTLRCSPRSGDLSVYWYQQSLDQGLQFLIQYYNGEERAKGNILERFSAQQFPDLHSELNLSSLELGDSALYFCASSSGGTTGSEQFFGPGTRLTVL.

This chain connects TRBV15 to TRBJ2-1; D call uncertain. V lost 3 bases and J lost 0, with 12 bases in between. The CDR3 length is 16 residues. CDR1 is LNHNV, CDR2 YYDKDF, per germline (reference sequence). DNA for the CDR3: TGTGCCACCAGCAGCCAGTCCCCTCCCTCCTACAATGAGCAGTTCTTC. As protein: CATSSQSPPSYNEQFF.

The chain joins TRBV19 to TRBJ1-1; D is perhaps TRBD1 (6 bases). From germline, CDR1 is LNHDA and CDR2 SQIVND (reference sequence). CDR3 size: 15 residues. Deletions cut 4 bases from V and 2 bases from J, with 14 bases between. The CDR3 sequence is CASSRNRADNTEAFF. As DNA, the CDR3 is TGTGCCAGTAGTAGGAACAGGGCCGATAACACTGAAGCTTTCTTT.

The chain employs TRBV10-3 and TRBJ1-1; TRBD1 aligns across 10 bases. Germline lookup yields CDR1 ENHRY and CDR2 SYGVKD. V lost 7 bases and J lost 5; bases outside the gene matches: 7. The CDR3 is made up of 14 amino acids. This CDR3 is CAINTPGQGTEAFF. CDR3 sequence (DNA): TGTGCCATCAATACTCCGGGACAGGGGACTGAAGCTTTCTTT.

The chain employs TRBV4-1 and TRBJ2-5; D is unclear. The germline V gene encodes CDR1 MGHRA and CDR2 YSYEKL. Trimming took 0 bases from V and 1 from J, leaving 9 bases between them. The CDR3 is made up of 15 amino acids. CDR3 sequence: CASSQDPLVQETQYF. CDR3 nucleotides: TGCGCCAGCAGCCAAGATCCTCTAGTCCAAGAGACCCAGTACTTC.

This clone was counted once. The chain combines TRBV19 with TRBJ2-7; 8 bases line up with TRBD1. The germline CDR1 and CDR2 sequences are LNHDA and SQIVND (reference sequence). The trim removed 8 bases at V and 2 bases at J, leaving 8 bases unmatched. The CDR3 contains 14 residues. The DNA for the CDR3 is TGTGCCAGTGGGCCGATGACAGGGGCCTACGAGCAGTACTTC. This encodes CASGPMTGAYEQYF.

The rearrangement joins TRBV6-1 to TRBJ2-5; 9 positions match TRBD1. Germline loops: CDR1 MNHNS, CDR2 SASEGT. The CDR3 is made up of 15 amino acids. The V and J ends lost 1 base and 2 bases, in that order; junction bases with no gene match: 2. The DNA of the CDR3 is TGTGCCAGCAGTGAAGAGACAGGGGGACAAGAGACCCAGTACTTC. It specifies CASSEETGGQETQYF.

The chain has TRBV19 and TRBJ2-1, with D perhaps matching TRBD2 (5 bases). Germline V CDR1 and CDR2: LNHDA, SQIVND (reference sequence). The V end lost 4 bases, the J end lost 5 bases, and 6 bases lay between the germline ends. The CDR3 runs 12 residues. CDR3 nucleotides: TGTGCCAGTAGTACGGGGAACAATGAGCAGTTCTTC. Protein sequence: CASSTGNNEQFF.

Here the CDR3 reads CASRVETGAGNTIYF. Written as DNA, the CDR3 is TGTGCCAGCAGGGTAGAGACAGGAGCTGGAAACACCATATATTTT. The V call is TRBV28, the J call TRBJ1-3; D perhaps matches TRBD1 (6 bases). V gave up 6 bases and J gave up 2 bases, with 14 bases separating them. This CDR3 comprises 15 residues. CDR1 MDHEN and CDR2 SYDVKM come from the germline V gene. The full variable domain, its missing parts supplied by reference TRBV28 and TRBJ1-3, is DVKVTQSSRYLVKRTGEKVFLECVQDMDHENMFWYRQDPGLGLRLIYFSYDVKMKEKGDIPEGYSVSREKKERFSLILESASTNQTSMYLCASRVETGAGNTIYFGEGSWLTVV.

The chain recombines TRBV21-1 with TRBJ2-3; the table's D gene call, TRBD1, was not cross checked with the DNA. TRBV21-1 is a pseudogene. This CDR3 spans 16 amino acids. The CDR3 DNA sequence: TGTGCCAGCAGCAAGATGAACAGGGCCGGGGAGGATACGCAGTATTTT. Translated, it gives CASSKMNRAGEDTQYF.

V is TRBV4-2 and J is TRBJ1-5; no clear D. From germline, CDR1 is LGHNA and CDR2 YNFKEQ. V lost 3 bases, J lost 1 base, and 16 bases lay in between. The CDR3 is made up of 17 amino acids. The CDR3 is CASSQTPGIWSNQPQHF. CDR3 nucleotides: TGTGCCAGCAGCCAGACACCGGGGATTTGGAGCAATCAGCCCCAGCATTTT.